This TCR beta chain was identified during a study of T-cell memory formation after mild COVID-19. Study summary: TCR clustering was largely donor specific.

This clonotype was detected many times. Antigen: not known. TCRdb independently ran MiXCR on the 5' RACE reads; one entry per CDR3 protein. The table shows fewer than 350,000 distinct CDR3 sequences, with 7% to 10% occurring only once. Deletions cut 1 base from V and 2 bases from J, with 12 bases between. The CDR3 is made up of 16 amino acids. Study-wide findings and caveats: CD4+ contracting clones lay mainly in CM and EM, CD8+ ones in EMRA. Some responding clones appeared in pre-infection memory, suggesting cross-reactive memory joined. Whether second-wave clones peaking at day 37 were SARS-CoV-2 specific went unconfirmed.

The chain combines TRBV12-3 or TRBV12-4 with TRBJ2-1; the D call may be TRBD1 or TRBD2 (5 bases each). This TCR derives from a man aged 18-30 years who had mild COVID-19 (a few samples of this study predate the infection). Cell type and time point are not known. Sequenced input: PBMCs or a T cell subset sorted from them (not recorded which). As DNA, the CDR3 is TGTGCCAGCAGTTTAGGGTTGGGGGATCCCTACAATGAGCAGTTCTTC. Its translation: CASSLGLGDPYNEQFF.